These T cell receptor beta chains were read from a single sample in a study of T-cell reconstitution after alpha-beta-depleted transplantation in children. Using its own MiXCR run on the PCR reads, TCRdb lists one record per CDR3 protein. The sample includes about 200,000 distinct CDR3 sequences, approximately 8.4% of them seen just once. The specimen was PBMCs, mostly from graft donor cells, collected 360 days after TCRalphabeta/CD19-depleted stem cell transplant. The receptors stem from a male patient aged 2 to 10 who had a stem cell transplant for acute myeloid leukemia, so the T cells may come from the graft donor. Both conserved end residues are part of each CDR3. D genes are given only for firm matches. Clone size is not always given. Where it is, it says once, few, many or a class for expanded clones.

V	size	J	D	CDR3	DNA
TRBV5-1	-	TRBJ2-3	TRBD2	CASSFFLAGVRGGTDTQYF	TGCGCCAGCAGCTTTTTCCTAGCGGGGGTCAGAGGGGGCACAGATACGCAGTATTTT
TRBV2	few	TRBJ1-2	-	CASSPGYGYTF	TGTGCCAGCAGCCCAGGTTATGGCTACACCTTC
TRBV10-3	many	TRBJ1-5	-	CAISAQGNQPQHF	TGTGCCATCAGTGCGCAGGGTAATCAGCCCCAGCATTTT
TRBV5-4	many	TRBJ1-1	TRBD1	CASSGGTGGNTEAFF	TGTGCCAGCAGCGGGGGGACAGGGGGGAACACTGAAGCTTTCTTT
TRBV15	many	TRBJ1-2	-	CATSRGQEDGYTF	TGTGCCACCAGCAGAGGACAGGAAGATGGCTACACCTTC
TRBV5-6	few	TRBJ1-1	-	CAMGPPGENTEAFF	TGTGCCATGGGCCCCCCGGGGGAGAACACTGAAGCTTTCTTT
TRBV7-9	-	TRBJ2-6	-	CASSLLIAAGANVLTF	TGTGCCAGCAGCTTATTGATTGCCGCTGGGGCCAACGTCCTGACTTTC
TRBV20-1	-	TRBJ2-7	TRBD2	CSANLAGGYEQYF	TGCAGTGCCAACCTAGCGGGAGGCTACGAGCAGTACTTC
TRBV6-2/TRBV6-3	few	TRBJ2-1	TRBD2	CASSPRRAGVSNEQFF	TGTGCCAGCAGTCCCCGTCGGGCGGGAGTAAGTAATGAGCAGTTCTTC
TRBV10-3	many	TRBJ1-4	-	CAISPAVNEKLFF	TGTGCCATCAGTCCGGCAGTGAATGAAAAACTGTTTTTT
TRBV18	many	TRBJ2-3	-	CASSPGNTDTQYF	TGTGCCAGCTCACCAGGAAACACAGATACGCAGTATTTT
TRBV3-1	few	TRBJ2-4	-	CASSQLAKNIQYF	TGTGCCAGCAGCCAACTAGCCAAAAACATTCAGTACTTC
TRBV3-1	once	TRBJ2-2	TRBD2	CAFCLGLAGTTGELFF	TGTGCCTTCTGCCTGGGACTAGCGGGAACCACCGGGGAGCTGTTTTTT
TRBV10-3	-	TRBJ1-6	TRBD1	CAISAGQGSYNSPLHF	TGTGCCATCAGTGCTGGACAGGGTTCCTATAATTCACCCCTCCACTTT
TRBV28	few	TRBJ1-1	-	CASSLARTRATEAFF	TGTGCCAGCAGTTTAGCCCGTACCAGGGCCACTGAAGCTTTCTTT
TRBV5-1	-	TRBJ2-2	TRBD2	CASSFLAGVPGELFF	TGCGCCAGCAGCTTCCTAGCGGGAGTCCCCGGGGAGCTGTTTTTT
TRBV7-9	few	TRBJ2-7	TRBD1	CASSWPGQTYEQYF	TGTGCCAGCAGTTGGCCGGGACAGACCTACGAGCAGTACTTC
TRBV18	few	TRBJ1-1	TRBD1	CASSPGQGRAFF	TGTGCCAGCTCACCTGGACAGGGAAGGGCTTTCTTT
TRBV6-5	many	TRBJ2-1	-	CASSYGWDPARNEQFF	TGTGCCAGCAGTTACGGGTGGGACCCGGCACGCAATGAGCAGTTCTTC
TRBV12-3/TRBV12-4	-	TRBJ1-2	TRBD1	CASSLRQGARGYTF	TGTGCCAGCAGTTTAAGACAGGGGGCGAGAGGCTACACCTTC
TRBV15	-	TRBJ2-6	-	CATSRDLKGANVLTF	TGTGCCACCAGCAGAGATCTGAAAGGAGCCAACGTCCTGACTTTC
TRBV18	-	TRBJ2-5	-	CASSPRGVDKTQYF	TGTGCCAGCTCACCACGAGGGGTTGACAAGACCCAGTACTTC
TRBV29-1	-	TRBJ1-1	-	CSAGMEAFF	TGCAGCGCTGGGATGGAAGCTTTCTTT
TRBV27	few	TRBJ1-2	TRBD1	CASSPGTGINYGYTF	TGTGCCAGCAGTCCGGGGACAGGAATTAACTATGGCTACACCTTC
TRBV3-1	-	TRBJ1-6	TRBD1	CASSPGQGANSPLHF	TGTGCCAGCAGCCCTGGTCAGGGGGCGAATTCACCCCTCCACTTT
TRBV12-3/TRBV12-4	many	TRBJ2-2	-	CASTLGGSYTGELFF	TGTGCCAGCACCCTTGGGGGGTCGTACACCGGGGAGCTGTTTTTT
TRBV6-2/TRBV6-3	many	TRBJ2-1	-	CASSYTLSSEQFF	TGTGCCAGCAGTTACACCCTTAGCAGTGAGCAGTTCTTC
TRBV4-3	-	TRBJ1-2	-	CASSQERGEAYGYTF	TGCGCCAGCAGCCAAGAGAGGGGAGAGGCCTATGGCTACACCTTC
TRBV5-1	-	TRBJ2-3	TRBD2	CASSRYQTSGRGDTQYF	TGCGCCAGCAGCCGCTACCAGACTAGCGGGAGAGGAGATACGCAGTATTTT
TRBV10-3	many	TRBJ1-5	TRBD1	CAISGTGGNQPQHF	TGTGCCATCAGCGGTACAGGGGGCAATCAGCCCCAGCATTTT
TRBV5-1	few	TRBJ1-2	-	CASRQLSLRERYGYTF	TGCGCCAGCAGGCAACTTTCCCTCAGGGAGCGCTATGGCTACACCTTC
TRBV28	many	TRBJ2-7	-	CASSLVPGPKGEQYF	TGTGCCAGCAGTTTGGTCCCGGGTCCCAAGGGGGAGCAGTACTTC
TRBV29-1	few	TRBJ1-5	-	CSVVWGRDQPQHF	TGCAGCGTTGTCTGGGGGCGCGATCAGCCCCAGCATTTT
TRBV4-1	many	TRBJ2-1	TRBD2	CASSPGLAGVYEQFF	TGCGCCAGCAGCCCCGGACTAGCGGGGGTTTATGAGCAGTTCTTC
TRBV12-3/TRBV12-4	-	TRBJ1-2	-	CASTRVVYGYTF	TGTGCCAGCACCAGGGTCGTCTATGGCTACACCTTC
TRBV3-1	few	TRBJ2-1	-	CASSQDTVSYNEQFF	TGTGCCAGCAGCCAAGATACGGTTTCCTACAATGAGCAGTTCTTC
TRBV5-1	-	TRBJ2-7	TRBD2	CASSLLAEYSYEQYF	TGCGCCAGCAGCTTACTAGCGGAGTACTCCTACGAGCAGTACTTC
TRBV7-6	few	TRBJ2-1	TRBD2	CASSLSGGSWGNEQFF	TGTGCCAGCAGCTTATCGGGAGGGAGTTGGGGCAATGAGCAGTTCTTC
TRBV6-1	-	TRBJ2-3	TRBD2	CASSELSERGTQYF	TGTGCCAGCAGTGAACTCTCTGAGCGGGGTACGCAGTATTTT
TRBV7-9	-	TRBJ1-2	-	CASSLSQTGSNGYTF	TGTGCCAGCAGCTTATCCCAGACAGGCTCGAATGGCTACACCTTC
TRBV15	few	TRBJ2-6	-	CATSRALGANVLTF	TGTGCCACCAGCAGGGCTCTGGGGGCCAACGTCCTGACTTTC
TRBV13	-	TRBJ2-3	TRBD2	CASSAPLGGSNTDTQYF	TGTGCCAGCAGCGCGCCCCTGGGGGGGTCCAACACAGATACGCAGTATTTT
TRBV12-3/TRBV12-4	few	TRBJ2-3	-	CASSSVWDPHTQYF	TGTGCCAGCAGTTCTGTTTGGGACCCCCATACGCAGTATTTT
TRBV12-3/TRBV12-4	many	TRBJ2-3	TRBD1	CASRAGTGATDTQYF	TGTGCCAGCAGAGCCGGGACAGGGGCCACAGATACGCAGTATTTT
TRBV21-1	-	TRBJ2-3	-	CASSKGPSGESTDTQYF	TGTGCCAGCAGCAAAGGGCCTAGCGGGGAGTCCACAGATACGCAGTATTTT
TRBV5-8	few	TRBJ2-1	TRBD2	CASSFRAGDREQFF	TGTGCCAGCAGCTTTAGGGCGGGAGATCGGGAGCAGTTCTTC
TRBV20-1	few	TRBJ2-1	-	CSARSDRTYNEQFF	TGCAGTGCTAGAAGTGACAGAACCTACAATGAGCAGTTCTTC
TRBV13	-	TRBJ1-4	-	CASSFGLEKLFF	TGTGCCAGCAGCTTCGGCCTCGAAAAACTGTTTTTT
TRBV12-3/TRBV12-4	-	TRBJ2-1	TRBD2	CASMGLAWIYNEQFF	TGTGCCAGCATGGGACTAGCTTGGATATACAATGAGCAGTTCTTC
TRBV7-9	few	TRBJ2-7	-	CASSLIGGYEQYF	TGTGCCAGCAGCTTAATAGGGGGCTACGAGCAGTACTTC
TRBV5-5	few	TRBJ1-4	-	CASSPLGEELFF	TGTGCCAGCAGCCCCCTGGGGGAAGAACTGTTTTTT
TRBV25-1	few	TRBJ2-2	-	CASSELGGPGELFF	TGTGCCAGCAGTGAACTGGGGGGCCCCGGGGAGCTGTTTTTT
TRBV20-1	many	TRBJ2-7	-	CSAREGSHEQYF	TGCAGTGCTAGGGAAGGGTCTCACGAGCAGTACTTC
TRBV12-3/TRBV12-4	-	TRBJ1-5	-	CASSTYDRPNQPQHF	TGTGCCAGCAGTACGTATGACAGGCCCAATCAGCCCCAGCATTTT
TRBV6-2/TRBV6-3	few	TRBJ2-5	-	CASSFTGGQETQYF	TGTGCCAGCAGTTTTACAGGAGGCCAAGAGACCCAGTACTTC
TRBV6-5	many	TRBJ1-5	-	CASRRGVGNQPQHF	TGTGCCAGCAGACGGGGGGTTGGCAATCAGCCCCAGCATTTT
TRBV12-3/TRBV12-4	-	TRBJ2-4	-	CASKIQGTKNIQYF	TGTGCCAGCAAGATACAGGGAACCAAAAACATTCAGTACTTC
TRBV6-6	many	TRBJ2-4	-	CASSRTEKNIQYF	TGTGCCAGCAGCCGGACAGAAAAAAACATTCAGTACTTC
TRBV12-3/TRBV12-4	many	TRBJ2-1	TRBD2	CASTRTSGYNEQFF	TGTGCCAGCACCCGGACTAGCGGCTACAATGAGCAGTTCTTC